Following are 16 T cell receptor beta chains from one sample sequenced in a study of radiotherapy plus CTLA-4 blockade in lung cancer. Repertoires were generated with immunoSEQ multiplex PCR, while TCRdb's copy carries only in-frame clones and drops some. The table includes roughly 63,000 clones, 65% to 80% detected once. This sample comprised peripheral blood, obtained from a patient treated with radiotherapy plus ipilimumab. The receptors stem from a human donor with non-small cell lung cancer whose response to radiotherapy plus ipilimumab could not be evaluated.

This clone was picked up a small number of times. The chain employs TRBV30 and TRBJ2-1; D may be TRBD2 (6 bases). Trimming cost V 0 bases and J 8 bases, with 14 bases left between them. The CDR3 length is 14 residues. The V gene's germline CDR1 is GTSNPN and CDR2 SVGIG (reference sequence). The CDR3 loop is CAWSVYSGVDEQFF. CDR3 nucleotide sequence: TGTGCCTGGAGTGTATATTCGGGAGTCGATGAGCAGTTCTTC. Full variable domain (outside the CDR3, taken from reference TRBV30 and TRBJ2-1): SQTIHQWPATLVQPVGSPLSLECTVEGTSNPNLYWYRQAAGRGLQLLFYSVGIGQISSEVPQNLSASRPQDRQFILSSKKLLLSDSGFYLCAWSVYSGVDEQFFGPGTRLTVL.

Here the CDR3 reads CASSRDLNTEAFF. CDR3 sequence (DNA): TGCGCCAGCAGCCGGGACTTAAACACTGAAGCTTTCTTT. V is TRBV5-1 and J is TRBJ1-1, with a possible D match to TRBD1 (5 bases). Between the trimmed V and J ends, which lost 4 bases and 2 bases, there was a span of 9 bases. CDR1 SGHRS and CDR2 YFSETQ come from the germline V gene. The CDR3 loop spans 13 amino acids. Full variable domain (remainder filled in from reference TRBV5-1 and TRBJ1-1): KAGVTQTPRYLIKTRGQQVTLSCSPISGHRSVSWYQQTPGQGLQFLFEYFSETQRNKGNFPGRFSGRQFSNSRSEMNVSTLELGDSALYLCASSRDLNTEAFFGQGTRLTVV.

A few counts support this clone. The chain combines TRBV7-9 with TRBJ1-1; the D is unclear. V was clipped by 3 bases and J by 5 bases, with 19 bases between them. Germline V gene sequence: CDR1 SEHNR, CDR2 FQNEAQ (reference sequence). The CDR3 length is 16 residues. CDR3 protein: CASSFTETPWYTEAFF. The CDR3 nucleotides are TGTGCCAGCAGCTTTACAGAGACCCCGTGGTATACTGAAGCTTTCTTT. Variable domain in full (rest from reference TRBV7-9 and TRBJ1-1): DTGVSQNPRHKITKRGQNVTFRCDPISEHNRLYWYRQTLGQGPEFLTYFQNEAQLEKSRLLSDRFSAERPKGSFSTLEIQRTEQGDSAMYLCASSFTETPWYTEAFFGQGTRLTVV.

The V gene is TRBV9, the J gene TRBJ2-3; D gene ambiguous. Trimming stripped 2 bases from V and 7 bases from J, with 11 bases between. This CDR3 comprises 13 residues. Germline lookup yields CDR1 SGDLS and CDR2 YYNGEE. The CDR3 nucleotides read TGTGCCAGCAGCGTTGCACTCCTCAATACGCAGTATTTT. It yields the protein CASSVALLNTQYF.

The chain is built from TRBV6-5 and TRBJ1-2; D remains ambiguous. Germline assignment: CDR1 MNHEY and CDR2 SVGAGI. CDR3 length: 12 residues. Deletions cut 6 bases from V and 4 bases from J, with 9 bases between. The CDR3: CASRTDFYGYTF. The CDR3 DNA is TGTGCCAGCAGGACTGATTTCTATGGCTACACCTTC.

There are a few counts of this clone. The chain has TRBV5-1 and TRBJ2-1, with TRBD2 matching 9 bases. The CDR3 is 15 residues long. V lost 4 bases to trimming and J lost 2 bases; unmatched junction nucleotides: 4. CDR1 and CDR2 from the germline V gene are SGHRS and YFSETQ. CDR3 loop: CASSAGGLPYNEQFF. Here the CDR3 DNA reads TGCGCCAGCAGCGCGGGGGGGTTGCCCTACAATGAGCAGTTCTTC.

V usage is TRBV5-6 and J usage is TRBJ1-2; D unclear. This CDR3 is built from 17 residues. The germline V and J ends were trimmed by 0 bases and 0 bases, with 15 bases remaining between them. Germline CDR1 is SGHDT and CDR2 is YYEEEE. CDR3 in amino acids: CASSLVWSRSANYGYTF. The CDR3 DNA reads as TGTGCCAGCAGCTTGGTTTGGTCGCGGAGCGCTAACTATGGCTACACCTTC.

This CDR3 reads CAWTLAGGPETQYF. The CDR3 DNA sequence: TGTGCCTGGACACTAGCGGGAGGGCCGGAGACCCAGTACTTC. The chain joins TRBV30 to TRBJ2-5; 13 positions agree with TRBD2. Germline V gives CDR1 GTSNPN, CDR2 SVGIG (reference sequence). The CDR3 sequence is 14 residues long. V was pared by 4 bases and J by 5 bases, with 4 bases of the junction left unmatched. Variable domain in full (rest from reference TRBV30 and TRBJ2-5): SQTIHQWPATLVQPVGSPLSLECTVEGTSNPNLYWYRQAAGRGLQLLFYSVGIGQISSEVPQNLSASRPQDRQFILSSKKLLLSDSGFYLCAWTLAGGPETQYFGPGTRLLVL.

This sequence joins TRBV7-6 and TRBJ2-2; TRBD2 aligns across 9 bases. The trim removed 2 bases at V and 4 bases at J, leaving 11 bases unmatched. This CDR3 spans 18 amino acids. Looked up from germline, CDR1 is SGHVS and CDR2 is FNYEAQ. The CDR3 sequence is CASSLTPGSGSITGELFF. CDR3 bases: TGTGCCAGCAGCTTAACCCCCGGTAGCGGGAGTATCACCGGGGAGCTGTTTTTT.

The CDR3 sequence: CASNRDRGNSPLHF. CDR3 nucleotides: TGTGCCAGCAACCGGGACAGGGGAAATTCACCCCTCCACTTT. The chain has TRBV7-8 and TRBJ1-6, with 10 bases aligning to TRBD1. Germline trimming cut 7 bases from V and 7 bases from J; bases unmatched to any gene: 4. CDR1 is SGHVS and CDR2 is FQNEAQ in the germline V gene. CDR3 length: 14 amino acids.

The rearrangement links TRBV19 to TRBJ1-6; D unresolved. Trimming left V 4 bases short and J 4 bases short, with 5 bases between. Germline V CDR1 and CDR2: LNHDA, SQIVND (reference sequence). The CDR3 loop spans 13 amino acids. CDR3 residues: CASSTGYNSPLHF. CDR3 coding DNA: TGTGCCAGTAGTACGGGATATAATTCACCCCTCCACTTT.

This clone was detected only a few times. The chain employs TRBV15 and TRBJ1-4; 8 bases fit TRBD1. Losses at the gene ends were 1 base for V and 8 bases for J; bases not matched to a gene: 6. CDR1 and CDR2 (germline): LNHNV, YYDKDF (reference sequence). This CDR3 region has 15 residues. The chain's CDR3 is CATSRAGQGGEKLFF. The CDR3 bases are TGTGCCACCAGCAGAGCAGGACAGGGAGGAGAAAAACTGTTTTTT.

J is TRBJ2-3 and V is TRBV18; D is unclear. V dropped 2 bases and J dropped 0 bases, with 6 bases sitting between them. The CDR3 consists of 14 residues. Looked up from germline, CDR1 is KGHSH and CDR2 is LQKENI. The CDR3 coding sequence is TGTGCCAGCTCACCAAATCCTAGCACAGATACGCAGTATTTT. Translated, it gives CASSPNPSTDTQYF.

V gene TRBV7-8 combines with J gene TRBJ1-4; 10 bases match TRBD1. Germline lookup yields CDR1 SGHVS and CDR2 FQNEAQ. Trimming cost V 1 base and J 6 bases; bases outside gene matches: 8. The CDR3 contains 17 residues. CDR3 sequence: CASSLVNPGQGYEKLFF. CDR3 in DNA: TGTGCCAGCAGCTTAGTCAATCCGGGACAGGGGTATGAAAAACTGTTTTTT.

The V gene is TRBV30, the J gene TRBJ2-1, with D perhaps matching TRBD2 (6 bases). Trimming shortened V by 3 bases and J by 3 bases, and 9 bases separated the two germline ends. CDR1 and CDR2 (germline): GTSNPN, SVGIG (reference sequence). CDR3 length: 13 residues. CDR3 in DNA: TGTGCCTGGAGCGGGGACTTCTACAATGAGCAGTTCTTC. As protein: CAWSGDFYNEQFF.

This clone was seen a few times. V usage is TRBV28 and J usage is TRBJ1-4; a possible D gene is TRBD1 (6 bases). The CDR3 covers 13 residues. CDR1 MDHEN and CDR2 SYDVKM come from the germline V gene. V lost 6 bases to trimming and J lost 8 bases, with 13 bases between them. The CDR3 DNA follows: TGTGCCAGCAGGCCGACAAGGGGGGAAAAACTGTTTTTT. Residues: CASRPTRGEKLFF.